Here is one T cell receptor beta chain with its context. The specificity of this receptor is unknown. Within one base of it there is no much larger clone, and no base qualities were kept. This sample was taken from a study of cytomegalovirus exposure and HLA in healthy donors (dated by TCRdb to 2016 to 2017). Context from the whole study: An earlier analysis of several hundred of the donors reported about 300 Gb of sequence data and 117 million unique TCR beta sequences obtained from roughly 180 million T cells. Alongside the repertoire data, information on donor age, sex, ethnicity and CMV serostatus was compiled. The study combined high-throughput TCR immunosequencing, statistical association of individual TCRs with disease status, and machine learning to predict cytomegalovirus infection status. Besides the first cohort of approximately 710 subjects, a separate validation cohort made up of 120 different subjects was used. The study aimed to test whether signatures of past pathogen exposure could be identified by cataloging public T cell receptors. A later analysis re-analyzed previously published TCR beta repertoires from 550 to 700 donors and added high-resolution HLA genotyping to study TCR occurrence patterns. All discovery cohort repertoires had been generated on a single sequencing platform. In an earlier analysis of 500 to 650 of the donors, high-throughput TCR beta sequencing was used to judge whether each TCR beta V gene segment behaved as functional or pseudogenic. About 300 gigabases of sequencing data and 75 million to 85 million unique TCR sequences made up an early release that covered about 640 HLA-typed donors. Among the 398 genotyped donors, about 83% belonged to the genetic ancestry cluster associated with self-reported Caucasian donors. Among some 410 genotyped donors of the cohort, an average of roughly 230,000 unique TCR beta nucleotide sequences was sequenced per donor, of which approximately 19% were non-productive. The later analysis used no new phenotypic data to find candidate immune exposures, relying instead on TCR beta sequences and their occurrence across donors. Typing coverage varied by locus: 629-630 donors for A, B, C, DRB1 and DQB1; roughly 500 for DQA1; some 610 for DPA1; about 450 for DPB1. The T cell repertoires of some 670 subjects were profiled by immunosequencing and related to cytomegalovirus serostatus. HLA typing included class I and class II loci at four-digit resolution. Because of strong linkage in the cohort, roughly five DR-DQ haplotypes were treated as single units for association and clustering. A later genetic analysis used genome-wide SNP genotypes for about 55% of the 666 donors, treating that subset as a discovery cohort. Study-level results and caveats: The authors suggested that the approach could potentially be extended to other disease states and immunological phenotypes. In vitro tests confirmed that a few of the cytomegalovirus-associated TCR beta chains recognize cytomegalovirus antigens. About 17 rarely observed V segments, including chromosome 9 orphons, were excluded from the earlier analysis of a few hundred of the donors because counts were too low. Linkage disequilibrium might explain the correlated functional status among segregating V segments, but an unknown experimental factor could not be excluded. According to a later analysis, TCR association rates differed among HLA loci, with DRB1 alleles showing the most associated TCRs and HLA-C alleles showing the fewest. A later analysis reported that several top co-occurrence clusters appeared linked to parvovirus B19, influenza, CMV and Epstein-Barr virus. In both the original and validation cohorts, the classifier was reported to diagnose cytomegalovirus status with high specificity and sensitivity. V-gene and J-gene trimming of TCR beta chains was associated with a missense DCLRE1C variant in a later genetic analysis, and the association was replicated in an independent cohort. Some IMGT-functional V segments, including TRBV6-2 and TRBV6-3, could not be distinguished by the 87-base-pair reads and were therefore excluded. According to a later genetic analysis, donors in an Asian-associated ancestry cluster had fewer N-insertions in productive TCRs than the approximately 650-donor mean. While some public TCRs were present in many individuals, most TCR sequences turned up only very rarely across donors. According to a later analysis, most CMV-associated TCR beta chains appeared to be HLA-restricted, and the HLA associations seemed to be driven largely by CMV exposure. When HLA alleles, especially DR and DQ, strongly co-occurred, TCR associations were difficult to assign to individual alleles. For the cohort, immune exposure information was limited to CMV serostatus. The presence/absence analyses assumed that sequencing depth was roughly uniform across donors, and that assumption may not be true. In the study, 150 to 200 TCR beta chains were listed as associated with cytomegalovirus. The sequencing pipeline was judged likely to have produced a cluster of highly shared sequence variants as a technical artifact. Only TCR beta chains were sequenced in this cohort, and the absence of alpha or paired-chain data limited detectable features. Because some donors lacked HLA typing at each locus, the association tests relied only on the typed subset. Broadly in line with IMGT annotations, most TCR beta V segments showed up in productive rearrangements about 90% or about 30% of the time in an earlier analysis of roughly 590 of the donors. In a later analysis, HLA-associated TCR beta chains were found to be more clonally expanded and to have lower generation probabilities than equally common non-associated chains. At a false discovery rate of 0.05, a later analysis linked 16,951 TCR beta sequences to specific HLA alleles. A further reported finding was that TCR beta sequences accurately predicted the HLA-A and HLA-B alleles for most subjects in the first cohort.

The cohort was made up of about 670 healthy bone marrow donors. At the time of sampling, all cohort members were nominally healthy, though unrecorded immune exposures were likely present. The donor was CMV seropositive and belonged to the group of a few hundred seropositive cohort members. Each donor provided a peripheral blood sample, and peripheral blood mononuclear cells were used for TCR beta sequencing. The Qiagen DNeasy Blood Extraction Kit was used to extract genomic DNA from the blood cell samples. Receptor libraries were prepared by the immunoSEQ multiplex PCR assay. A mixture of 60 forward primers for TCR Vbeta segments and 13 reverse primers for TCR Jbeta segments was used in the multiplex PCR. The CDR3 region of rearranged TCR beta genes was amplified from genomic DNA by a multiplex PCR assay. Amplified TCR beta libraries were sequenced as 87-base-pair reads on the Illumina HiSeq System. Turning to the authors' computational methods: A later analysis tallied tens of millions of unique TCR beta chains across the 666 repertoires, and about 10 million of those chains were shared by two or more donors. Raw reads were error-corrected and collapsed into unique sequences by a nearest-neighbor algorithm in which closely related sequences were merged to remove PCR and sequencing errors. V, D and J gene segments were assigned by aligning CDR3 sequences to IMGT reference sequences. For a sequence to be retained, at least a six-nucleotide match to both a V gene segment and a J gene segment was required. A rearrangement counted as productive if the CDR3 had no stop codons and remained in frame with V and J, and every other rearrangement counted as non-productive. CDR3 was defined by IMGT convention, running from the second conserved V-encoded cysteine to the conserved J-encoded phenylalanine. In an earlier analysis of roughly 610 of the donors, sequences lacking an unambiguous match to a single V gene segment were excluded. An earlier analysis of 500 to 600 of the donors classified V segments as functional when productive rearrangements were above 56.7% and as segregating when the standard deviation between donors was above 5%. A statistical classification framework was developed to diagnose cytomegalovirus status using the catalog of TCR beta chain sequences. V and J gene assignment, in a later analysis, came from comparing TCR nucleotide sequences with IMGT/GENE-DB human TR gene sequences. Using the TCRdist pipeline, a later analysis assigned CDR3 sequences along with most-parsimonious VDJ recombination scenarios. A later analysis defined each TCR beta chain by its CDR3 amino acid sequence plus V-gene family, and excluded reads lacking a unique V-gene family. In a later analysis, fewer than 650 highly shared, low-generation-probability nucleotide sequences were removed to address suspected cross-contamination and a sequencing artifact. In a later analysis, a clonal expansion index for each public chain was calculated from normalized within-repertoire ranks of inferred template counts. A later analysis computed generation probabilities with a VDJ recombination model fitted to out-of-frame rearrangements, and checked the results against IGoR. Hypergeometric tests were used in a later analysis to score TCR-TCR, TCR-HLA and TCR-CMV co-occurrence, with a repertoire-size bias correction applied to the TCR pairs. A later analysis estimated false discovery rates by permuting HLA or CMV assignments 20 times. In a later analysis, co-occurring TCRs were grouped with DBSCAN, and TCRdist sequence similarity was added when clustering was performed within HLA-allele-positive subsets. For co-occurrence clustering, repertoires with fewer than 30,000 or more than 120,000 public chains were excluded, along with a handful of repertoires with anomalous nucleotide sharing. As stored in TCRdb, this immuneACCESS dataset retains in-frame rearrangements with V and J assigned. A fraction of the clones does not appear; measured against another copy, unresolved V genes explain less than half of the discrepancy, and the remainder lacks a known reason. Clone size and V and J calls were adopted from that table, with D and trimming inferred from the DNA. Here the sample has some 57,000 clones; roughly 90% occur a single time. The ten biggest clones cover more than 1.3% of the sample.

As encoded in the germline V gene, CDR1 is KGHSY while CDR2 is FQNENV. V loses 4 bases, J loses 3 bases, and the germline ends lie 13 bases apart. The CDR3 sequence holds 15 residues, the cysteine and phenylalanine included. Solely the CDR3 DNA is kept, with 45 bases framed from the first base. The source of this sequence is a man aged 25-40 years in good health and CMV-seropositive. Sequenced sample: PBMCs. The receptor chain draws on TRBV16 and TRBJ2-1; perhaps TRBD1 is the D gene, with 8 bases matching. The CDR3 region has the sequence CASSRGGTGYNEQFF. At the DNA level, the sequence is TGTGCCAGCAGCCGGGGAGGGACAGGCTACAATGAGCAGTTCTTC. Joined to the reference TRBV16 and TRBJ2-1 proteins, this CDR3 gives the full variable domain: GEEVAQTPKHLVRGEGQKAKLYCAPIKGHSYVFWYQQVLKNEFKFLISFQNENVFDETGMPKERFSAKCLPNSPCSLEIQATKLEDSAVYFCASSRGGTGYNEQFFGPGTRLTVL.